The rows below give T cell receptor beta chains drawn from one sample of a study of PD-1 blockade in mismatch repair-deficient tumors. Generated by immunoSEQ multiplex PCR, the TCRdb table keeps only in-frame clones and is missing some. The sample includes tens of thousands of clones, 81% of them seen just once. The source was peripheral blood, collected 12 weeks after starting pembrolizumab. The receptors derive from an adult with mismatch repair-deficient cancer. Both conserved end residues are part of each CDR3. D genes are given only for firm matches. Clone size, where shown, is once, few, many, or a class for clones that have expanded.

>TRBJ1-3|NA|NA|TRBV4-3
TGCGCCAGCAGCCAGGACCTCTTCTCTGGAAACACCATATATTTT
CASSQDLFSGNTIYF
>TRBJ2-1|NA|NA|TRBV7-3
TGTGCCAGCAGCTTACCCCACCTAGCGAGCTCCTACAATGAGCAGTTCTTC
CASSLPHLASSYNEQFF
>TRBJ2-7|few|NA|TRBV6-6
TGTGCCAGCGCCCAAGGTCGCTCTCTCGAGCAGTACTTC
CASAQGRSLEQYF
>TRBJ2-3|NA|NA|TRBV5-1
TGCGCCAGCAGCTTGGAGGGGCGGTTCACAGATACGCAGTATTTT
CASSLEGRFTDTQYF
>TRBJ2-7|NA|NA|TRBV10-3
TGTGCCATCAGTGTCAACAGTTACGAGCAGTACTTC
CAISVNSYEQYF
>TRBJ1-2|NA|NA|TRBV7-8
TGTGCCAGCAGCCAGAGTAGGGTGGAGGGTGGCTACACCTTC
CASSQSRVEGGYTF
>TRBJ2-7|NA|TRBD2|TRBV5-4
TGTGCCAGCAGCCTATCTTCCGGGACTAGCGGGTCCTACGAGCAGTACTTC
CASSLSSGTSGSYEQYF
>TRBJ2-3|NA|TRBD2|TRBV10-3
TGTGCCATCAGTGAGTCGATAGGTAGTAGCGGGAGAACAGATACGCAGTATTTT
CAISESIGSSGRTDTQYF
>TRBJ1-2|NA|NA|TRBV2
TGTGCCAGCAGTGAAGCGCTTGTGGGAGATGGCTACACCTTC
CASSEALVGDGYTF
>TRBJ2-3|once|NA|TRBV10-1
TGCGCCAGCAGTGTGGGGACGGCTAGCACAGATACGCAGTATTTT
CASSVGTASTDTQYF
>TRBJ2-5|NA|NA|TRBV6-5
TGTGCCATCTCTAACGGGGGGCACGAGACCCAGTACTTC
CAISNGGHETQYF
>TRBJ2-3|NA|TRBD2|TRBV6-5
TGTGCCAGCAGAGATAGCGGGGGAAGCACAGATACGCAGTATTTT
CASRDSGGSTDTQYF
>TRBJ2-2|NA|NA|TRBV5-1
TGCGCCAGCAGCTTGAGGCAGGGAGACACCGGGGAGCTGTTTTTT
CASSLRQGDTGELFF
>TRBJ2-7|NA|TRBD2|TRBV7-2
TGTGCCAGCAGCTTAGTACGGGGGGGCGTCTACGAGCAGTACTTC
CASSLVRGGVYEQYF
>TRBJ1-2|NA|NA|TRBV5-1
TGCGCCAGCAGCTCGGAGGGGATGGGAGGTGGCTACACCTTC
CASSSEGMGGGYTF
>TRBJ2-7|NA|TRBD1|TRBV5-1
TGCGCCAGCAGCCCCCGGACAGGGACCTACGAGCAGTACTTC
CASSPRTGTYEQYF
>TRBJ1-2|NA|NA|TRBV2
TGTGCCAGCAGGACTTATGGCTACACCTTC
CASRTYGYTF
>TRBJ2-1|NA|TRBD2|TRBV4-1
TGCGCCAGCAGCTACAACGGTATTCCTAGCGGGATTAATGAGCAGTTCTTC
CASSYNGIPSGINEQFF
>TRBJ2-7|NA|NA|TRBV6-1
TGTGCCAGCAGTGAAAGGGCAGCCTTCGGTTACGAGCAGTACTTC
CASSERAAFGYEQYF
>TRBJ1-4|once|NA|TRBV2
TGTGCCAGCAAAGGGATTAATGAAAAACTGTTTTTT
CASKGINEKLFF
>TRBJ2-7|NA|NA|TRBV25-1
TGTGCCAGCAGGGGTGACTACTACGAGCAGTACTTC
CASRGDYYEQYF
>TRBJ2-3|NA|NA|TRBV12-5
TGTGCTAGTGGCCAAACACAGGTCACAGATACGCAGTATTTT
CASGQTQVTDTQYF
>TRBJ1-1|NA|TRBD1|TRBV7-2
TGTGCCAGCAGCTTAGGTGGAGGGGGCCTAACTGAAGCTTTCTTT
CASSLGGGGLTEAFF
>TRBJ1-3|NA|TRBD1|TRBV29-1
TGCAGCGTTAGAGGGACAGACTCTGGAAACACCATATATTTT
CSVRGTDSGNTIYF
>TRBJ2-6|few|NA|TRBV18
TGTGCCAGCCCGTCCGGGGCCAACGTCCTGACTTTC
CASPSGANVLTF
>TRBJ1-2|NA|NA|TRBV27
TGTGCCAGCAGCTTGGACCGGGTCCGCTATGGCTACACCTTC
CASSLDRVRYGYTF
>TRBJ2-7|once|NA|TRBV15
TGTGCCACCAGCAGAGATTTGGCGGGCGAGGTTATCTACGAGCAGTACTTC
CATSRDLAGEVIYEQYF
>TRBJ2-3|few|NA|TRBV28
TGTGCCAGCAGGCAGAGCACAGATACGCAGTATTTT
CASRQSTDTQYF
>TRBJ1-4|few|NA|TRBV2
TGTGCCAGCAGTGAAATCGGGGGGCGAAAGAAACTGTTTTTT
CASSEIGGRKKLFF
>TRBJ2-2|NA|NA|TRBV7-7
TGTGCTAGCAGCTTAGCCCCCGCAGGGGATTACACCGGGGAGCTGTTTTTT
CASSLAPAGDYTGELFF
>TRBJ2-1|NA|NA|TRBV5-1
TGCGCCAGCAGCTTGATGTCCCGGGGGCGCTTCAATGAGCAGTTCTTC
CASSLMSRGRFNEQFF
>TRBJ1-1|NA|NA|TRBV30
TGTGCCTGGAGTCTGGTGAACACTGAAGCTTTCTTT
CAWSLVNTEAFF
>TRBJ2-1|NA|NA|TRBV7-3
TGTGCCAGCAGCCGCGAACCTACATCCCAACAGTTCTTC
CASSREPTSQQFF
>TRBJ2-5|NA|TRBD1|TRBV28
TGTGCCAGCAGTCCAGACAGGGGGGCTAGGTACCAAGAGACCCAGTACTTC
CASSPDRGARYQETQYF
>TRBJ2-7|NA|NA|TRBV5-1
TGCGCCAGCAGACCCGATCCATCACTTTCCAGAACCTCCTACGAGCAGTACTTC
CASRPDPSLSRTSYEQYF
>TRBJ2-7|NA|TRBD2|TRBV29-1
TGCAGCGTGACGGGAGGGGGCGAGCAGTACTTC
CSVTGGGEQYF
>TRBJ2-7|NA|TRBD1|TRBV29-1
TGCAGCGTCGCGAGGGACAGCAACGAGCAGTACTTC
CSVARDSNEQYF
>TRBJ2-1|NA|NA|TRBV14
TGTGCCAGCAGCCCTAGAATGGCAACCTGGGAGCAGTTCTTC
CASSPRMATWEQFF
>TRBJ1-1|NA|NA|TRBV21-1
TGTGCCAGCAGCAACGGAAGGGTAGCTGAAGCTTTCTTT
CASSNGRVAEAFF
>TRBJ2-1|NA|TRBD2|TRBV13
TGTGCCAGCAACCTCCTCACTAGCGGGAGGAATGAGCAGTTCTTC
CASNLLTSGRNEQFF
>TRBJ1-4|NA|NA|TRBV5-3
TGTGCCAGAAGCTTGGAGGGAGGTGAAAAACTGTTTTTT
CARSLEGGEKLFF
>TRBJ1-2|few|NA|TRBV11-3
TGTGCCAGCAGCTGGGACCGGATCGGCTACACCTTC
CASSWDRIGYTF
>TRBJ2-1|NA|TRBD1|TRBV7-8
TGTGCCAGCAGCTTAGGCCCGGGACAGGGGGTTGTCAATGAGCAGTTCTTC
CASSLGPGQGVVNEQFF
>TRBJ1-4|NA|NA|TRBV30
TGTGCCTGGAGTACCGCCGGATCGACTAATGAAAAACTGTTTTTT
CAWSTAGSTNEKLFF
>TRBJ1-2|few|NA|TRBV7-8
TGTGCCAGCAGCTCTCTAAGGGGGGACTATGGCTACACCTTC
CASSSLRGDYGYTF
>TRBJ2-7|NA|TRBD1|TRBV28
TGTGCCAGCATTTATCCAGGGGGCTACGAGCAGTACTTC
CASIYPGGYEQYF
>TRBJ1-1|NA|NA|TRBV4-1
TGCGCCAGCAGCCTTCCAGACCAGGTTTCTGAAGCTTTCTTT
CASSLPDQVSEAFF
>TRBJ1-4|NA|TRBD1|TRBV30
TGTGCCTGGAGTACAGGGGTTGGGGATGAAAAACTGTTTTTT
CAWSTGVGDEKLFF
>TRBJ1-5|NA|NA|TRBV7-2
TGTGCCAGCAGCTTCGGACAGAATAGCAATCAGCCCCAGCATTTT
CASSFGQNSNQPQHF
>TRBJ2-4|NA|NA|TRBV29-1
TGCAGCGTTGCGCTAGCCAAAAACATTCAGTACTTC
CSVALAKNIQYF
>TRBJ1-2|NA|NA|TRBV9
TGTGCCAGCAGCGTAGTGGGGGGCCCCTATGGCTACACCTTC
CASSVVGGPYGYTF
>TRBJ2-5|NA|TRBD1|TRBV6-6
TGTGCCAGTCAGTGGGACAGGCTACAAGAGACCCAGTACTTC
CASQWDRLQETQYF
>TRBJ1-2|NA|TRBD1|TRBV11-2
TGTGCCAGCACCGGGGAGGACAGGATTAACTATGGCTACACCTTC
CASTGEDRINYGYTF
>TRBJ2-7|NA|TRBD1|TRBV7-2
TGTGCCAGCAGCCTCGGGGGAGACAGGGGGCGGAACGAGCAGTACTTC
CASSLGGDRGRNEQYF
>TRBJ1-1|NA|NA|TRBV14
TGTGCCAGCAGCCAAGGATGGGGCACTGAAGCTTTCTTT
CASSQGWGTEAFF
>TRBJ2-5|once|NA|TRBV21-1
TGTGCCAGCAGCAAAAGCGGGAACAGGTCTAGGGAGACCCAGTACTTC
CASSKSGNRSRETQYF